The 9 T cell receptor beta chains reported below all come from one sample, sequenced in a study of control samples from healthy donors and cancer patients. TCRdb's table, derived via immunoSEQ multiplex PCR, lists solely in-frame clones and lacks some. The sample contains 20,000 to 25,000 clones, 84% of which appear only once. Source material: PBMCs. Source of these receptors: a man aged 55 to 70 with colorectal cancer.

The chain links TRBV10-3 to TRBJ2-7; perhaps TRBD2 as D (6 bases). The CDR3 loop spans 16 amino acids. V was trimmed by 2 bases and J by 1 base, leaving 15 bases between them. Per the germline V gene, CDR1 is ENHRY and CDR2 is SYGVKD. Here the CDR3 reads CAISEALGGESYEQYV. The CDR3 DNA reads as TGTGCCATCAGTGAGGCCTTGGGCGGGGAATCCTACGAGCAGTACGTC.

The rearrangement joins TRBV5-4 to TRBJ1-2, with D unclear. Germline V lookup: CDR1 SGHNT, CDR2 YYREEE (reference sequence). There are 16 residues in the CDR3. V was clipped by 0 bases and J by 3 bases, with 15 bases between them. The CDR3 coding sequence is TGTGCCAGCAGCTTGGGGGAAACCCTCGGGGACTATGGCTACACCTTC. Translation gives CASSLGETLGDYGYTF.

This rearrangement joins TRBV12-3 or TRBV12-4 to TRBJ1-5; tentative D call: TRBD1 (5 bases). V lost 5 bases to trimming and J lost 10 bases, with 12 bases between them. The CDR3 length is 12 residues. The CDR3 bases are TGTGCCAGCAGTCATCAGGGTCTACCCCAGCATTTT. Protein product: CASSHQGLPQHF.

This chain uses TRBV4-3 with TRBJ1-2; possibly TRBD1 for D (5 bases). Trimming removed 0 bases at V and 6 bases at J, with 8 bases between. CDR1 LGHNA and CDR2 YSLEER come from the germline V gene. The CDR3 is 13 amino acids. The CDR3, as DNA: TGCGCCAGCAGCCAAGATAGGGACGATGGCTACACCTTC. It encodes CASSQDRDDGYTF.

This clone was detected only once. The CDR3 nucleotides are TGTGCCAGCAGCTTCGGACAGGAGAACTATGGCTACACCTTC. Encoded protein: CASSFGQENYGYTF. The chain carries TRBV5-6 and TRBJ1-2; TRBD1 matches 7 bases. The CDR3 extends over 14 amino acids. The V segment lost 2 bases and the J segment 2 bases; nucleotides outside the gene matches: 3. The V gene's germline CDR1 is SGHDT and CDR2 YYEEEE.

The chain is built from TRBV24-1 and TRBJ2-3, with D unclear. V shed 0 bases and J shed 8 bases, with 11 bases lying between them. Looked up from germline, CDR1 is KGHDR and CDR2 is SFDVKD. This CDR3 has 14 amino acids. The CDR3 loop reads CATSDLSLLGTQYF. CDR3 DNA: TGTGCCACCAGTGATTTGAGCCTCCTGGGTACGCAGTATTTT.

This rearrangement joins TRBV6-5 to TRBJ1-6, with no clear D. The CDR3 is 13 amino acids. Germline V CDR1 and CDR2: MNHEY, SVGAGI. Trimming stripped 2 bases from V and 7 bases from J, with 6 bases between. The CDR3 region has the DNA TGTGCCAGCAGTTACCTTGAGAATTCACCCCTCCACTTT. It codes for CASSYLENSPLHF.

This chain links TRBV6-5 with TRBJ1-1; weak D call: TRBD1 (5 bases). CDR1 is MNHEY and CDR2 is SVGAGI in the germline V gene. V lost 2 bases and J lost 0, with 7 bases in between. This CDR3 spans 14 amino acids. CDR3 nucleotides: TGTGCCAGCAGTTACGGGGGGATGAACACTGAAGCTTTCTTT. It yields the protein CASSYGGMNTEAFF.

This clone was picked up a small number of times. The rearrangement uses TRBV6-5 and TRBJ1-6; D is possibly TRBD1 (5 bases). The CDR3 loop spans 14 amino acids. Trimming stripped 2 bases from V and 7 bases from J, with 9 bases between. Germline CDR1 is MNHEY and CDR2 is SVGAGI. The CDR3 DNA is TGTGCCAGCAGTTACGGGGGATTCAATTCACCCCTCCACTTT. This encodes CASSYGGFNSPLHF.